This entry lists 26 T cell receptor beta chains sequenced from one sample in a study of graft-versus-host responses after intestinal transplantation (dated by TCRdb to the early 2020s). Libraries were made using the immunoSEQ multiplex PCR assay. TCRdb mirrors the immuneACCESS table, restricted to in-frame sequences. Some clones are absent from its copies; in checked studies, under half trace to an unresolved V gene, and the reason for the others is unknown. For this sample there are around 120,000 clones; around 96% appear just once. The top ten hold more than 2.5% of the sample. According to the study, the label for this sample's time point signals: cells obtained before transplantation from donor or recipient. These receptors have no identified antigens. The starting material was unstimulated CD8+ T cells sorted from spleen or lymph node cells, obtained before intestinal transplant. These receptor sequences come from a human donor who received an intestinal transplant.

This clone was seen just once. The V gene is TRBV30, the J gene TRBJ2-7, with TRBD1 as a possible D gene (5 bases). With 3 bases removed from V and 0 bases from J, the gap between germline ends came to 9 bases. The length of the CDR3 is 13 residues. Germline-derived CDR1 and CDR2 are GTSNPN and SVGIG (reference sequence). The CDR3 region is CAWSAGNSYEQYF. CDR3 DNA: TGTGCCTGGAGCGCAGGGAACTCCTACGAGCAGTACTTC.

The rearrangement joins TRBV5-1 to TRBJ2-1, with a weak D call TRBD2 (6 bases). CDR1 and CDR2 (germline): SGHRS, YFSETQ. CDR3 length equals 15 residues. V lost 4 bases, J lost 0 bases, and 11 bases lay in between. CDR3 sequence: CASSPQGGSYNEQFF. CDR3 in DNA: TGCGCCAGCAGCCCGCAGGGAGGCTCCTACAATGAGCAGTTCTTC.

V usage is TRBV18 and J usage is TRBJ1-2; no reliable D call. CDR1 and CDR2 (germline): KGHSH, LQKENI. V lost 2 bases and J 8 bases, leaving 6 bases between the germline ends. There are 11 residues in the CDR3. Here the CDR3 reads CASSPGWGYTF. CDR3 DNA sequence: TGTGCCAGCTCACCAGGATGGGGCTACACCTTC.

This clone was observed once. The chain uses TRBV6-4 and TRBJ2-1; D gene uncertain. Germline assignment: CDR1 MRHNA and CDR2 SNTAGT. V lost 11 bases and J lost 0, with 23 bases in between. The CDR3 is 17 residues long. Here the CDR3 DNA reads TGTGCCGGCTTAGACCCATGGGGTTATAGCTCCTACAATGAGCAGTTCTTC. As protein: CAGLDPWGYSSYNEQFF.

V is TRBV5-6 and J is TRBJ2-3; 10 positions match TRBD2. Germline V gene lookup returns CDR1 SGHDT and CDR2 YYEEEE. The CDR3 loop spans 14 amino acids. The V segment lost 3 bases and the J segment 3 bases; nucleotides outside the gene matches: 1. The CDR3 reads CASSSSGSTDTQYF. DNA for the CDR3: TGTGCCAGCAGCTCTAGCGGGAGTACAGATACGCAGTATTTT.

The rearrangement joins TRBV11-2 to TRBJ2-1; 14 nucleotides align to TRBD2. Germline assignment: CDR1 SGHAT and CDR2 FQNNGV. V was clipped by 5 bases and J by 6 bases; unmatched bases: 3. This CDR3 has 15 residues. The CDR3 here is CASSDGLAGGNEQFF. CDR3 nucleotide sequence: TGTGCCAGCAGCGACGGACTAGCGGGAGGCAATGAGCAGTTCTTC.

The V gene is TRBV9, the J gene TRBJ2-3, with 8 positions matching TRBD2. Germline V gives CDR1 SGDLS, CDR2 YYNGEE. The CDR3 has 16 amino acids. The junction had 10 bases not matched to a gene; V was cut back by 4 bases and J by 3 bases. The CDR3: CASSSTTSEATDTQYF. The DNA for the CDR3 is TGTGCCAGCAGCTCCACGACTAGCGAGGCAACAGATACGCAGTATTTT.

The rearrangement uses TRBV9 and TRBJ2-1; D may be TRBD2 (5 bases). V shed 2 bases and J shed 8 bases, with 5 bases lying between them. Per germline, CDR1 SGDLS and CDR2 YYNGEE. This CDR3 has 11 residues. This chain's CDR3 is CASSVSDEQFF. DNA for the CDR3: TGTGCCAGCAGCGTTAGCGATGAGCAGTTCTTC.

CDR3 loop: CAISENWGSYNEQFF. The CDR3 DNA is TGTGCCATCAGTGAAAATTGGGGCTCCTACAATGAGCAGTTCTTC. The chain combines TRBV10-3 with TRBJ2-1; no firm D call. Looked up from germline, CDR1 is ENHRY and CDR2 is SYGVKD. V was clipped by 3 bases and J by 0 bases, with 9 bases between them. The CDR3 is 15 amino acids.

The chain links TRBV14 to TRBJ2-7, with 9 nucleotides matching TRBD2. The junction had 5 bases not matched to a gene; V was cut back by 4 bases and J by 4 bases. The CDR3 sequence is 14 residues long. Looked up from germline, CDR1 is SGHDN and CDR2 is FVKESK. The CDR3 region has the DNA TGTGCCAGCAGCCGGGGTAGCGGGGGATACGAGCAGTACTTC. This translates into CASSRGSGGYEQYF.

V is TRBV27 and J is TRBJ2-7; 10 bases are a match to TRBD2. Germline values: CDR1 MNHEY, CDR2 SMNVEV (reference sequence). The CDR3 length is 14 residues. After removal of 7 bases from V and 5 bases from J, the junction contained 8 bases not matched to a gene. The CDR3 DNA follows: TGTGCCAGCATCCCACTAGCGGGATCCGACGAGCAGTACTTC. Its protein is CASIPLAGSDEQYF.

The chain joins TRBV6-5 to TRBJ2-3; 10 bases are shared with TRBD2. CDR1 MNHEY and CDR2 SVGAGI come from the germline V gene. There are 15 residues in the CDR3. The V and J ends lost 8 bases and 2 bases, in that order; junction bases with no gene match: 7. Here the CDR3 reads CASRVTSGNTDTQYF. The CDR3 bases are TGTGCCAGCCGGGTCACTAGCGGGAACACAGATACGCAGTATTTT.

The CDR3 DNA reads as TGTGCCAGCAGCGCCGACGCAAATACGCAGTATTTT. Translation gives CASSADANTQYF. The chain has TRBV5-4 and TRBJ2-3; D gene uncertain. Per the germline V gene, CDR1 is SGHNT and CDR2 is YYREEE (reference sequence). V lost 4 bases and J 7 bases, leaving 10 bases between the germline ends. There are 12 residues in the CDR3.

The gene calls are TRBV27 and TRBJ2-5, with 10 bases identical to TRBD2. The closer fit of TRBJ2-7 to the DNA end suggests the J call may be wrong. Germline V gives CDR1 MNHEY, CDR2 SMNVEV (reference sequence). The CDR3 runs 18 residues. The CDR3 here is CASGLLRASGRGPYEQYF. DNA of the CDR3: TGTGCCAGCGGCCTCCTAAGGGCTAGCGGGAGAGGGCCCTACGAGCAGTACTTC.

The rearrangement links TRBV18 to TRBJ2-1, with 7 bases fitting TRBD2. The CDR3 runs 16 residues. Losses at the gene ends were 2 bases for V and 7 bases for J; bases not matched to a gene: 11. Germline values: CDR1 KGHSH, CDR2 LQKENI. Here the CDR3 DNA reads TGTGCCAGCTCACCAGGTTGGCAGGGAGGGATAAATGAGCAGTTCTTC. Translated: CASSPGWQGGINEQFF.

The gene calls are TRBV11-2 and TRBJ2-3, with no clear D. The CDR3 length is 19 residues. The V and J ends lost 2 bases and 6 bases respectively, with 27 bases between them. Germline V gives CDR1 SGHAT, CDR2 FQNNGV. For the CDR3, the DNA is TGTGCCAGCAGCTTACGAGTCACCCCGGGCCCCAAATTGACTGATACGCAGTATTTT. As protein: CASSLRVTPGPKLTDTQYF.

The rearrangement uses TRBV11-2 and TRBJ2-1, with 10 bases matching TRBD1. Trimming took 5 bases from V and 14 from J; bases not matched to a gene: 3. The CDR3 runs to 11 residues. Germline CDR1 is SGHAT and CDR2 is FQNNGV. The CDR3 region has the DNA TGTGCCAGCAGCCACGGGACAGGGGAGTTCTTC. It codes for CASSHGTGEFF.

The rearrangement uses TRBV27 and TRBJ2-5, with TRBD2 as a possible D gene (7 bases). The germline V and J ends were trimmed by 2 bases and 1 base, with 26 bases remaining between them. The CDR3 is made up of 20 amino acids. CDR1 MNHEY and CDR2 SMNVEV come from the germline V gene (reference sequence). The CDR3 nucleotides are TGTGCCAGCAGTTTAGGGGGGGGCCTGGCTAGCCGGGTTCTCCAAGAGACCCAGTACTTC. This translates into CASSLGGGLASRVLQETQYF.

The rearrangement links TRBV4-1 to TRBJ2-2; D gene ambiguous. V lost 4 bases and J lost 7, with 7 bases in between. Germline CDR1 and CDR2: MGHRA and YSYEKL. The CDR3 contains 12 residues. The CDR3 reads CASSPASGELFF. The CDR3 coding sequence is TGCGCCAGCAGCCCCGCGAGCGGGGAGCTGTTTTTT.

The DNA of the CDR3 is TGTGCCAGCAGCTTAGGGGGCTTGTACAATGAGCAGTTCTTC. Amino acid sequence: CASSLGGLYNEQFF. The V gene is TRBV7-2, the J gene TRBJ2-1; D possibly corresponds to TRBD1 (5 bases). Germline V gives CDR1 SGHTA, CDR2 FQGNSA. Deletions cut 1 base from V and 4 bases from J, with 8 bases between. The CDR3 runs 14 residues.

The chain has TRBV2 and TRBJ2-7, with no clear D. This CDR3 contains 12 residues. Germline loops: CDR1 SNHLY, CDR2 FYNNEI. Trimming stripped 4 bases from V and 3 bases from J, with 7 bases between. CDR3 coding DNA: TGTGCCAGCAGTGCGGGTCTCTACGAGCAGTACTTC. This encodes CASSAGLYEQYF.

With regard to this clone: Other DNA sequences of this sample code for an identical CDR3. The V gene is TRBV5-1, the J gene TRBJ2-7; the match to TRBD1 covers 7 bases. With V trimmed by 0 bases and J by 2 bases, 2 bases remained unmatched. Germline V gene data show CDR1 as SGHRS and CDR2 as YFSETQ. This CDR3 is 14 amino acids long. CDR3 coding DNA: TGCGCCAGCAGCTTGGGACAGGGTCCCTACGAGCAGTACTTC. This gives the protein CASSLGQGPYEQYF.

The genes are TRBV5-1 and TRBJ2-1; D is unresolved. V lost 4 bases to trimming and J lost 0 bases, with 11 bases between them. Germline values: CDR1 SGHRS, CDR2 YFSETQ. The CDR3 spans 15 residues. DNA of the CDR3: TGCGCCAGCAGCCCCCCCAGGAGCTCCTACAATGAGCAGTTCTTC. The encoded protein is CASSPPRSSYNEQFF.

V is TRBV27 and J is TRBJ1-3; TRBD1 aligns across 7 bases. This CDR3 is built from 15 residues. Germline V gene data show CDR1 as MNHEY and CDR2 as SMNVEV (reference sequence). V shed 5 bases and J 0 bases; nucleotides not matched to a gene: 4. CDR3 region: CASSLYRGSGNTIYF. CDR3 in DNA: TGTGCCAGCAGTCTCTACAGGGGCTCTGGAAACACCATATATTTT.

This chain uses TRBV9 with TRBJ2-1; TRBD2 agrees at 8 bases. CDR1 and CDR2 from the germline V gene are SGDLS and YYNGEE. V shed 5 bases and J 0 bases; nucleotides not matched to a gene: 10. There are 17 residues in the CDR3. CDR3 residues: CASSQPGGRSSYNEQFF. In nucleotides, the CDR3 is TGTGCCAGCAGTCAACCCGGCGGGAGGAGCTCCTACAATGAGCAGTTCTTC.

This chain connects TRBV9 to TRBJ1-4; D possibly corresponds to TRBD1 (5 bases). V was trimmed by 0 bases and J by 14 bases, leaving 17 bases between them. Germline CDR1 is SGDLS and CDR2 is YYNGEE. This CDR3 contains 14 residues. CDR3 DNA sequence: TGTGCCAGCAGCGTAGACGAACTCCAGGGTGGGCTGTTTTTT. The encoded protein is CASSVDELQGGLFF.